This T cell receptor beta chain comes out of a study of chemoradiotherapy in HPV16-positive cancers. Repeated repertoire sampling spanned the course of chemoradiotherapy. Remarks on this clone: The antigen is undetermined.

The table came from immunoSEQ multiplex PCR; TCRdb's copy has only in-frame clones and leaves some out. Here the sample spans 5,000 to 6,500 clones, around nine tenths being singletons. Study conclusions and caveats: Candidate HPV-specific clones and E7-related TCR motifs grew in tumor during treatment.

The source material was blood, sampled from a patient who underwent chemoradiotherapy. The receptor comes from a human donor with HPV-associated anogenital cancer.

The CDR3: CASSQEVASGPYNEQFF. CDR3 nucleotides: TGCGCCAGCAGCCAAGAGGTAGCTAGCGGTCCCTACAATGAGCAGTTCTTC. V usage is TRBV4-1 and J usage is TRBJ2-1; TRBD2 matches at 7 bases. The CDR3 length is 17 residues. Germline loops: CDR1 MGHRA, CDR2 YSYEKL. Losses at the gene ends were 0 bases for V and 2 bases for J; bases not matched to a gene: 7.